These 6 T cell receptor beta chains share one sample of origin, sequenced in a study of identical twins. Via MiXCR, TCRdb re-called the 5' RACE reads, giving one row per CDR3 protein. The profile shows 200,000 to 250,000 distinct CDR3 sequences, roughly 10% of them singletons. The sequencing sample was made of memory T cells sorted from blood. The receptors stem from a man between 45 and 60 years old in good health.

This clonotype was counted ten times or more. This chain joins TRBV12-3 or TRBV12-4 and TRBJ2-1; possible D gene TRBD2, 5 bases. Trimming removed 7 bases from V and 4 bases from J, with 11 bases in between. This CDR3 has 13 residues. The DNA of the CDR3 is TGTGCCAGCACTCGAGAGGGATACAATGAGCAGTTCTTC. Translating it yields CASTREGYNEQFF.

The genes are TRBV6-5 and TRBJ1-5, with D unclear. Germline values: CDR1 MNHEY, CDR2 SVGAGI. V lost 0 bases and J lost 5, with 11 bases in between. The CDR3 consists of 15 residues. CDR3 amino acids: CASSYSRADYQPQHF. The CDR3 DNA sequence: TGTGCCAGCAGTTACTCGAGAGCAGACTATCAGCCCCAGCATTTT.

The table lists this clonotype with many counts. J is TRBJ2-7 and V is TRBV19, with 8 bases aligning to TRBD1. The CDR3 spans 15 residues. Unmatched junction bases numbered 11, after V lost 5 bases and J lost 5 bases. From germline, CDR1 is LNHDA and CDR2 SQIVND (reference sequence). The CDR3 bases are TGTGCCAGTAGTTTAGGACAGGGTAACCTTCACGAGCAGTACTTC. It yields the protein CASSLGQGNLHEQYF.

This clonotype was detected many times. CDR3 in amino acids: CASSQADPAKNIQYF. The CDR3 DNA is TGTGCCAGCAGCCAAGCGGACCCAGCCAAAAACATTCAGTACTTC. The V gene is TRBV3-1, the J gene TRBJ2-4; no definite D call. With 1 base removed from V and 0 bases from J, the gap between germline ends came to 7 bases. This CDR3 is 15 amino acids long. Germline-derived CDR1 and CDR2 are LGHDT and YNNKEL (reference sequence).

This clonotype has ten or more counts. The V and J genes are TRBV11-2 and TRBJ2-3, with TRBD2 matching over 12 bases. The V and J ends lost 3 bases and 1 base, in that order; junction bases with no gene match: 14. Germline values: CDR1 SGHAT, CDR2 FQNNGV. CDR3 length: 20 amino acids. This chain's CDR3 is CASSLGFSSGGAWGTDTQYF. For the CDR3, the DNA is TGTGCCAGCAGCTTGGGTTTCTCTAGCGGGGGGGCTTGGGGCACAGATACGCAGTATTTT.

Only a few counts were recorded for this clonotype. V and J are TRBV20-1 and TRBJ2-7; D is possibly TRBD1 (6 bases). CDR1 is DFQATT and CDR2 is SNEGSKA in the germline V gene (reference sequence). CDR3 length: 17 residues. V was cut by 4 bases and J by 4 bases, with 26 bases left in between. The CDR3 DNA reads as TGCAGTGCTAACCCTGGTATGAGGTCAGGGGTATCTTACGAGCAGTACTTC. As protein: CSANPGMRSGVSYEQYF.